The TCR beta chain described here comes from a study of blood T cell repertoires in COVID-19. About the study: Nucleic acid was either cDNA or gDNA, and it came from T cells, B-cell-depleted T cells, or PBMCs.

Study processing details: Scientists estimated how many nucleated cells there were by amplifying reference gene primers. Method: immunoSEQ multiplex PCR; TCRdb's copy keeps in-frame clones and lacks some. That table furnishes V, J and clone size, whereas the DNA furnished D and trimming. The profile shows 200,000 to 250,000 clones, 85% to 90% of them singletons. CDR3 size: 14 residues. After removal of 3 bases from V and 2 bases from J, the junction contained 1 base not matched to a gene. Germline values: CDR1 KGHSH, CDR2 LQKENI. Recruits, aged about 18 to 89 years, lived in 25 or so US areas. Participant reports of clinical history set cohort assignment.

The V gene is TRBV18, the J gene TRBJ2-1, with 7 bases lining up with TRBD2. The origin of this receptor is a woman under 30 in a cohort exposed to, infected with or recovered from COVID-19 (not recorded which). The sample consisted of PBMCs or T cells enriched from blood (not recorded which). The CDR3: CASSPTSPYNEQFF. The DNA of the CDR3 is TGTGCCAGCTCACCGACTAGCCCCTACAATGAGCAGTTCTTC. Drawing the rest from reference TRBV18 and TRBJ2-1, the complete variable domain is NAGVMQNPRHLVRRRGQEARLRCSPMKGHSHVYWYRQLPEEGLKFMVYLQKENIIDESGMPKERFSAEFPKEGPSILRIQQVVRGDSAAYFCASSPTSPYNEQFFGPGTRLTVL.